This T cell receptor (beta chain) was observed in a study of OX40 agonist ivuxolimab in advanced cancers. The CDR3 covers 13 residues. With 4 bases removed from V and 7 bases from J, the gap between germline ends came to 14 bases. In germline, CDR1 is SGHNT, CDR2 YYREEE (reference sequence). On cycle 4 day 1 and cycle 7 day 1, as well as at baseline, blood was sampled. TCRdb's table, derived via immunoSEQ multiplex PCR, lists solely in-frame clones and lacks some. Of about 68,000 clones listed, approximately 90% were seen once; the top ten hold 1.1%. The sequence came from an adult with an advanced solid tumor such as melanoma, head and neck, liver or kidney cancer. Sample: CD4+ or CD8+ T cells sorted from blood, taken in a trial of the OX40 agonist ivuxolimab. The chain has TRBV5-4 and TRBJ2-5, with D hard to call. The chain's CDR3 is CASSRDSTGTQYF. The CDR3 bases are TGTGCCAGCAGCCGTGACTCCACCGGGACCCAGTACTTC.